This T cell receptor beta chain was documented in a study of T cells in Graves' hyperthyroidism and ophthalmopathy. General study results and limits: Ophthalmopathy and stable hyperthyroidism were separated by a 13 V-J model.

Authors of the study amplified TCR beta CDR3 regions from RNA transcripts. With the HTBI primer set, the TCR CDR3 went through a first round of RT-PCR. TCRdb ran MiXCR on the multiplex PCR reads and lists one entry per CDR3 protein. Here the sample spans about 110,000 distinct CDR3 sequences, about 15% being singletons. This clonotype was counted many times. The antigen remains undetermined. Orbital computed tomography and thyroid ultrasound, together with serum TRAb and thyroxine and clinical symptoms, were used for diagnoses. The CDR3 sequence is 14 residues long. V lost 1 base to trimming and J lost 6 bases, with 10 bases between them.

Sequencing was carried out using blood. The rearrangement links TRBV12-3 or TRBV12-4 to TRBJ2-1; tentative D call: TRBD2 (5 bases). The origin of this receptor is a woman in her 50s with Graves' hyperthyroidism. The CDR3 is CASSLDSSSNEQFF. For the CDR3, the DNA is TGTGCCAGCAGTTTAGACTCTAGCTCCAATGAGCAGTTCTTC.